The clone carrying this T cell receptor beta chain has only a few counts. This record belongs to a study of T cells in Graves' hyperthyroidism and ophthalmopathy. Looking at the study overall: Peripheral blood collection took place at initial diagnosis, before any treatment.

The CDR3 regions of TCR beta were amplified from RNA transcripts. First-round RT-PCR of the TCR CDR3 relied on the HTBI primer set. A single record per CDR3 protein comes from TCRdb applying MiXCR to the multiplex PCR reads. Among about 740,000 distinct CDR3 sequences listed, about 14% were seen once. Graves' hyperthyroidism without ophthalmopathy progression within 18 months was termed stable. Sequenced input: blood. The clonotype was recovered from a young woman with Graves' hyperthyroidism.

DNA of the CDR3: TGTGCCAGCTCACCGGGGACCGCGAGCTCCTACAATGAGCAGTTCTTC. It encodes CASSPGTASSYNEQFF. This chain links TRBV18 with TRBJ2-1; D might be TRBD1 or TRBD2, each matching 5 bases. The CDR3 spans 16 residues. The germline V gene encodes CDR1 KGHSH and CDR2 LQKENI. V shed 3 bases and J shed 0 bases, with 12 bases lying between them.